This T cell receptor beta chain appears in the sequencing data of a study of shared clonotypes between healthy human individuals. General study findings and limits: Limited genetic and exposure-history diversity came from having few donors. Sorted-subset samples were not fully sequenced, rarefaction indicated. Unshared clonotypes carried lower generation probabilities than those common to all four donors.

Several immunoSEQ 96-well plates shared each subset's DNA, each plate a replicate. The repertoire was sequenced with immunoSEQ multiplex PCR; TCRdb's copy has only in-frame clones and lacks some. The table includes 2 million to 2.5 million clones, about 90% detected once. Worth noting for this clone: The antigen is not known.

V lost 0 bases to trimming and J lost 6 bases; unmatched junction nucleotides: 15. This CDR3 has 18 residues. Germline V gene sequence: CDR1 SGHRS, CDR2 YFSETQ. The genes are TRBV5-1 and TRBJ2-1, with 7 bases that match TRBD2. Sequenced sample: naive CD4+ T cells from PBMCs. Subset indicated: CD45RA+ positively selected. This clonotype was sampled from a man between 18 and 29 years old in good health. Some clones in this sample may be carry-over from other donors' samples. CDR3 DNA: TGCGCCAGCAGCTTGGCCGGGGCTAGCGGTAGGGCGGGCAATGAGCAGTTCTTC. Residues: CASSLAGASGRAGNEQFF. Filled out from reference TRBV5-1 and TRBJ2-1, the complete variable domain reads KAGVTQTPRYLIKTRGQQVTLSCSPISGHRSVSWYQQTPGQGLQFLFEYFSETQRNKGNFPGRFSGRQFSNSRSEMNVSTLELGDSALYLCASSLAGASGRAGNEQFFGPGTRLTVL.